This entry is about one T cell receptor (beta chain). Using immunoSEQ multiplex PCR, the repertoire was profiled, and TCRdb retains in-frame clones only, with some absent. The data hold 35,000 to 45,000 clones, with approximately 91% observed a single time. CDR1 and CDR2 (germline): MDHEN, SYDVKM. Trimming stripped 3 bases from V and 4 bases from J, with 9 bases between. The length of the CDR3 is 13 residues. The entry originates in a study of OX40 agonist ivuxolimab in advanced cancers. The TCR sequence derives from an adult with an advanced solid tumor such as melanoma, head and neck, liver or kidney cancer. The chain is built from TRBV28 and TRBJ1-2, with D unresolved. The source was CD4+ or CD8+ T cells sorted from blood, collected in a trial of the OX40 agonist ivuxolimab. CDR3 sequence: CASSFVSGYGYTF. CDR3 bases: TGTGCCAGCAGTTTTGTGTCAGGCTATGGCTACACCTTC.